This T cell receptor (beta chain) is from a study of cytomegalovirus exposure and HLA in healthy donors. Germline V gene sequence: CDR1 MDHEN, CDR2 SYDVKM. V was clipped by 9 bases and J by 7 bases; unmatched bases: 6. This CDR3 comprises 13 residues. Notes on the study in general: When a later analysis was performed, an Asian-associated ancestry cluster reportedly had fewer N-insertions than the roughly 730-donor mean. In a later analysis, across HLA loci, associated TCR counts were highest for DRB1, lowest for HLA-C. Cytomegalovirus status was reportedly diagnosed by the classifier with high specificity and sensitivity. A later analysis linked a missense DCLRE1C variant to TCR beta V- and J-gene trimming.

There are a few counts of this clone. Its antigen is not identified. Researchers ran the PCR with 60 Vbeta and 13 Jbeta primers. TCRdb's copy holds only in-frame clones and misses some; the assay was immunoSEQ multiplex PCR. The sample carries about 150,000 clones, roughly 72% recorded once. The sequencing sample was made of PBMCs. This chain links TRBV28 with TRBJ1-5; 10 positions match TRBD1. The clonotype comes from a man aged 25 to 40 in good health and CMV-seronegative. The CDR3 loop reads CASRDRGVQPQHF. The CDR3 DNA follows: TGTGCCAGTAGGGACAGGGGTGTGCAGCCCCAGCATTTT.